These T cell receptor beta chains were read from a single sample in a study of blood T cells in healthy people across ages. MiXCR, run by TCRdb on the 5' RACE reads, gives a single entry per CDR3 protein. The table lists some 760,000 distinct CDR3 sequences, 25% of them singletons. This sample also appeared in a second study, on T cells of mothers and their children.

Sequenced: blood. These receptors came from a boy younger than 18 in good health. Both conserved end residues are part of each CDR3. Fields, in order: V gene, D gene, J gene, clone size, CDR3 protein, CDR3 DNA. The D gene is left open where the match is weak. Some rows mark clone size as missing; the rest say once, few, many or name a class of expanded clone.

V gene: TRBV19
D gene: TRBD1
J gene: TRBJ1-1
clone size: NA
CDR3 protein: CASSTQTGRWMNTEALF
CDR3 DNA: TGTGCCAGTAGTACCCAGACAGGGAGGTGGATGAACACTGAAGCTCTCTTT

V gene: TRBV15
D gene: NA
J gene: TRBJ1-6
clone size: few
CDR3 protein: CATSRDRAANSPLHF
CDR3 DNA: TGTGCCACCAGCAGAGATCGGGCAGCCAATTCACCCCTCCACTTT

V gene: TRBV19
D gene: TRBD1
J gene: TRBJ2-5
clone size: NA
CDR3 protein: CASSSGQGTFF
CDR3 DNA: TGTGCCAGTAGCAGCGGACAGGGAACGTTCTTC

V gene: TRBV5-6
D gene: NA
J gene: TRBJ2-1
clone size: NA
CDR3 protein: CASSPGRGSHNEQFF
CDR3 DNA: TGTGCCAGCAGCCCCGGAAGAGGCTCTCACAATGAGCAGTTCTTC

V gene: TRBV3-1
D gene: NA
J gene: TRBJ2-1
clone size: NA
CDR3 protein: CASSQGAGQLKYNEQFF
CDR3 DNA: TGTGCCAGCAGCCAAGGTGCGGGACAGCTAAAATACAATGAGCAGTTCTTC

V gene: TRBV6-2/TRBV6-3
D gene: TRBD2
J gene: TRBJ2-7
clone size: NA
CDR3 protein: CASSPPGLPSYEQYF
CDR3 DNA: TGTGCCAGCAGTCCTCCGGGACTACCCTCCTACGAGCAGTACTTC

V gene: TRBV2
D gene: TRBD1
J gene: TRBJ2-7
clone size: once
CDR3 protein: CASNRGYYEQYF
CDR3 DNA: TGTGCCAGCAACAGGGGGTACTACGAGCAGTACTTC

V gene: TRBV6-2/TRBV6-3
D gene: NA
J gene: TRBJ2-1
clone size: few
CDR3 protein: CASSSQSHEQFF
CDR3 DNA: TGTGCCAGCAGTTCCCAGTCCCATGAGCAGTTCTTC

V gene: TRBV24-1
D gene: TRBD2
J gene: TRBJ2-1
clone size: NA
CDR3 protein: CATSDLGGTRGGWGEQFF
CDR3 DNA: TGTGCCACCAGTGATTTGGGAGGAACACGGGGGGGCTGGGGGGAGCAGTTCTTC

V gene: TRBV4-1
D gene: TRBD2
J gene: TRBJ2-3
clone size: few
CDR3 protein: CASSQVPSGGARDTQYF
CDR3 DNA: TGCGCCAGCAGCCAAGTTCCCAGCGGGGGGGCCAGGGATACGCAGTATTTT

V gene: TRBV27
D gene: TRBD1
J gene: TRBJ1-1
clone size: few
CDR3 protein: CASSLKQGTEAFF
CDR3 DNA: TGTGCCAGCAGTCTCAAACAGGGGACTGAAGCTTTCTTT

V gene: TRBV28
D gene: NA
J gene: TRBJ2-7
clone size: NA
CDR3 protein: CASSPSDTRGQYF
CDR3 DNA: TGTGCCAGCAGCCCCTCGGACACTCGGGGACAGTACTTC

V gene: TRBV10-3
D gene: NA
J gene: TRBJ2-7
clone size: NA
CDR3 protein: CAISDSDRSYEQYF
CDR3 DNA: TGTGCCATCAGTGATTCAGACAGGTCCTACGAGCAGTACTTC

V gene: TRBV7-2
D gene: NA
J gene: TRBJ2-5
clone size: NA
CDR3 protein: CASSLEGRAGETQYF
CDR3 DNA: TGTGCCAGCAGCTTAGAAGGCCGGGCGGGAGAGACCCAGTACTTC

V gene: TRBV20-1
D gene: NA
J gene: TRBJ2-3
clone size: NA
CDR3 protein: CSARDIPGTQYF
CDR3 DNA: TGCAGTGCTAGAGACATTCCCGGTACGCAGTATTTT

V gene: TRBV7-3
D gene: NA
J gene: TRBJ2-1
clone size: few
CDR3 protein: CASSLSRDGNEQFF
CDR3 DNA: TGTGCCAGCAGCTTAAGTAGGGACGGTAATGAGCAGTTCTTC

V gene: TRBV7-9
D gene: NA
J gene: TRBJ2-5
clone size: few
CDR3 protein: CASSHQGGGQYQETQYF
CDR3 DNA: TGTGCCAGCAGCCACCAGGGTGGGGGCCAGTACCAAGAGACCCAGTACTTC

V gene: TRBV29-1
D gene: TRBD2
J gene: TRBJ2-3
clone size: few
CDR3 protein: CSVGTSGADTQYF
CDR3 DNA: TGCAGCGTGGGGACTAGCGGGGCAGATACGCAGTATTTT

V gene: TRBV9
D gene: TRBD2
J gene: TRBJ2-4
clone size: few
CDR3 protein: CASSPGGGLAGSDIQYF
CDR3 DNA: TGTGCCAGCAGCCCCGGAGGCGGGCTAGCGGGTAGTGACATTCAGTACTTC

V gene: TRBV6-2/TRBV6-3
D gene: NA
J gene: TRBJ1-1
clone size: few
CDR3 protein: CASGDTDEAFF
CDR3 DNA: TGTGCCAGCGGCGATACAGATGAAGCTTTCTTT

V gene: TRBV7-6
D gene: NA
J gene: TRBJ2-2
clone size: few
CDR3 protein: CASSTHTGELFF
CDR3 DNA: TGTGCCAGCAGCACCCACACCGGGGAGCTGTTTTTT